The clone carrying this T cell receptor (beta chain) came up once. These data originate in a study of blood T cell repertoires in COVID-19. Turning to the study itself: Samples taken during acute and convalescent COVID-19 were collected in the United States, Italy and Spain.

Generated by immunoSEQ multiplex PCR, the TCRdb table keeps only in-frame clones and is missing some. The profile shows 95,000 to 100,000 clones, around 90% of them singletons. CDR1 and CDR2 (germline): SGHRS, YFSETQ. The CDR3 consists of 15 residues. Trimming cost V 3 bases and J 1 base; bases outside gene matches: 5. J is TRBJ2-3 and V is TRBV5-1; 7 nucleotides match TRBD1. The sample taken for sequencing was peripheral blood. This sequence was found in a man aged 50-60 years with acute or convalescent COVID-19. CDR3 region: CASSWTGPRTDTQYF. CDR3 nucleotides: TGCGCCAGCAGCTGGACAGGACCCCGCACAGATACGCAGTATTTT.